This TCR beta chain was captured by sequencing in a study of OX40 agonist ivuxolimab in advanced cancers. Study-level findings and limits: The specificity for antigen of the expanded peripheral T cells was not determined.

A remark on this clone: Its antigen is not known.

Method: immunoSEQ multiplex PCR; TCRdb's copy keeps in-frame clones and lacks some. Here the sample spans just over 40,000 clones, roughly 86% being singletons. The sequencing here drew on CD4+ or CD8+ T cells sorted from blood, taken in a trial of the OX40 agonist ivuxolimab. This clonotype was sampled from an adult with an advanced solid tumor such as melanoma, head and neck, liver or kidney cancer.

As DNA, the CDR3 is TGTGCCAGCAGCCGTCTCCCAGGAGTAGATACGCAGTATTTT. This translates into CASSRLPGVDTQYF. The genes are TRBV27 and TRBJ2-3, with unresolved D. There are 14 residues in the CDR3. Trimming shortened V by 6 bases and J by 5 bases, and 15 bases separated the two germline ends. The germline CDR1 and CDR2 sequences are MNHEY and SMNVEV (reference sequence).